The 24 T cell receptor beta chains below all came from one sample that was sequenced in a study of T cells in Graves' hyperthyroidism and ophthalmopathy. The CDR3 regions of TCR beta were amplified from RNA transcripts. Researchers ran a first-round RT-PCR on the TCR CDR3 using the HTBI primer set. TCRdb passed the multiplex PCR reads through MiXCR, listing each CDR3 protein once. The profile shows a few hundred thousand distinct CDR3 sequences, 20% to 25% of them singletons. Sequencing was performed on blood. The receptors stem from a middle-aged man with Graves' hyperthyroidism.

The CDR3 spells CAKGKGQNTEAFF. The CDR3 DNA reads TGTGCCAAGGGTAAGGGACAGAACACTGAAGCTTTCTTT. The rearrangement joins TRBV25-1 to TRBJ1-1, with D possibly TRBD1 on 6 matching bases. V lost 10 bases and J lost 1, with 13 bases in between. Germline V lookup: CDR1 MGHDK, CDR2 SYGVNS. This CDR3 is built from 13 residues.

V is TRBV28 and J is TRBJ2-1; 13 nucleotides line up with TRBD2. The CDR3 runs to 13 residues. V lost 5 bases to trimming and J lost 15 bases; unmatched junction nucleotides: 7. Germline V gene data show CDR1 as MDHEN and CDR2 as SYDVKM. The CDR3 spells CASSPGLAGVPFF. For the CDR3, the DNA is TGTGCCAGCAGTCCAGGACTAGCGGGAGTTCCGTTCTTC.

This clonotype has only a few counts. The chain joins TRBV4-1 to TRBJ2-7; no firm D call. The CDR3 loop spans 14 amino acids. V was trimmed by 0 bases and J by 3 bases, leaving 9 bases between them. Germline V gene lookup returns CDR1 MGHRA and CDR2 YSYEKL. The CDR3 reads CASSQEGLNYEQYF. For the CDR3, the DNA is TGCGCCAGCAGCCAAGAAGGCCTTAACTACGAGCAGTACTTC.

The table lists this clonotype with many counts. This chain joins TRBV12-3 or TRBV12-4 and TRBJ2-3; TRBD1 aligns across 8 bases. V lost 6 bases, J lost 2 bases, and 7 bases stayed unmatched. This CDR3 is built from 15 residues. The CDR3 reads CASSQGAGPTDTQYF. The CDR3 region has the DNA TGTGCCAGCAGCCAGGGGGCGGGACCCACAGATACGCAGTATTTT.

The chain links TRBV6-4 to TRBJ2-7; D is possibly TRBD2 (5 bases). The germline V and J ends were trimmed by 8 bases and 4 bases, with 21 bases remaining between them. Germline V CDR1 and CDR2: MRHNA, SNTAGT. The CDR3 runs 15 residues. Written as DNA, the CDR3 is TGTGCCAGCGTTTTGGTGGGGAAGCGGATTTACGAGCAGTACTTC. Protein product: CASVLVGKRIYEQYF.

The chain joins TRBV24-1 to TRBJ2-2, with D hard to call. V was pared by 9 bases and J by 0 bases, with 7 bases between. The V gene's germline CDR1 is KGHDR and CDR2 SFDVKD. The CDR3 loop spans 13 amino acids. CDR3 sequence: CATVAPNTGELFF. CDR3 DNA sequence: TGTGCCACCGTGGCTCCGAACACCGGGGAGCTGTTTTTT.

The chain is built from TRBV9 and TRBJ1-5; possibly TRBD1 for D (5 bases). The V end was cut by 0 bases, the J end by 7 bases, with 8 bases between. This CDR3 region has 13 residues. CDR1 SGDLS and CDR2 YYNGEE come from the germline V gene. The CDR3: CASSVEGVQPQHF. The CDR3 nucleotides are TGTGCCAGCAGCGTAGAAGGGGTACAGCCCCAGCATTTT.

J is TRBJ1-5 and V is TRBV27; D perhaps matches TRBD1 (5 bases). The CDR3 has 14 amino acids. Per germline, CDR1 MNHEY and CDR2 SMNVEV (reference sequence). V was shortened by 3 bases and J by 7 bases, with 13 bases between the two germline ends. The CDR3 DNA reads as TGTGCCAGCAGTTTGGGGGGTCTATACCAGCCCCAGCATTTT. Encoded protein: CASSLGGLYQPQHF.

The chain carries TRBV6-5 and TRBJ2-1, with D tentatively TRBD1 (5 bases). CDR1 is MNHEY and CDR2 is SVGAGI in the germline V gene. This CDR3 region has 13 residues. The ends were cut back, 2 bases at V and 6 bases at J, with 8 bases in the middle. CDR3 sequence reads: CASSYTQGNEQFF. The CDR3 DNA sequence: TGTGCCAGCAGTTACACTCAGGGCAATGAGCAGTTCTTC.

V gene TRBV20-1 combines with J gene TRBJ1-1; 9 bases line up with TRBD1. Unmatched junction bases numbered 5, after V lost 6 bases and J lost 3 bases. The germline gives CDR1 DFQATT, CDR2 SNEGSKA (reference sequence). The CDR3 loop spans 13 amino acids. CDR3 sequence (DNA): TGCAGTGCCAAGACAGGGGGGGACACTGAAGCTTTCTTT. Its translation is CSAKTGGDTEAFF.

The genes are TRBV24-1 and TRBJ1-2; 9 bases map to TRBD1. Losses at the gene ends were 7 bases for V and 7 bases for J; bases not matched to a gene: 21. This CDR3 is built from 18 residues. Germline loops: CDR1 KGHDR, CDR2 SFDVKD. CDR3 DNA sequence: TGTGCCACCAGCGGCCCCTTCTGGAGACAGGGGGGCCAAGGTGGCTACACCTTC. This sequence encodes CATSGPFWRQGGQGGYTF.

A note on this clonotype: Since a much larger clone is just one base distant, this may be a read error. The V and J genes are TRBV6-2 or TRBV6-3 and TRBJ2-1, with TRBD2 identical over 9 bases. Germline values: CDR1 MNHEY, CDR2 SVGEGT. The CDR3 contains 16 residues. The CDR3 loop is CACSPLTSGPYNEQFF. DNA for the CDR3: TGTGCCTGCAGCCCCCTAACTAGCGGGCCTTACAATGAGCAGTTCTTC.

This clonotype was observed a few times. The CDR3 DNA follows: TGCAGCGGATCCCCTGGGGAGGGCCCGGTCGGGACAGATACGCAGTATTTT. Encoded protein: CSGSPGEGPVGTDTQYF. V and J are TRBV29-1 and TRBJ2-3; TRBD2 matches at 7 bases. Unmatched junction bases numbered 19, after V lost 7 bases and J lost 3 bases. The CDR3 totals 17 residues. CDR1 is SQVTM and CDR2 is ANQGSEA in the germline V gene.

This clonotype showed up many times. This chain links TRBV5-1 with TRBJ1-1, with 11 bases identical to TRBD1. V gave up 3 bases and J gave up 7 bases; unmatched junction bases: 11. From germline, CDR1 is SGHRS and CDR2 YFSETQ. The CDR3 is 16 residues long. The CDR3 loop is CASSSGTGGRKIEAFF. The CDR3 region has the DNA TGCGCCAGCAGCTCCGGGACAGGGGGGCGAAAAATTGAAGCTTTCTTT.

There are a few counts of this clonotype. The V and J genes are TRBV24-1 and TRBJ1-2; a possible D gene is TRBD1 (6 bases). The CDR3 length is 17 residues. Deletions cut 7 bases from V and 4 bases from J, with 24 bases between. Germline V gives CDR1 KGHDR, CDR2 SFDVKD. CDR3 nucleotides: TGTGCCACCAGAGGTGAGGAGGACAGCTACTGTGTCTATGGCTACACCTTC. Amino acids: CATRGEEDSYCVYGYTF.

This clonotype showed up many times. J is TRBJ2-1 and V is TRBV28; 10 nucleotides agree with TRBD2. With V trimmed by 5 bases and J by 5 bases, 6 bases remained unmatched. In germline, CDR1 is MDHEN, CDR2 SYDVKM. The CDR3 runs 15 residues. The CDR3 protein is CASSPSGRTHNEQFF. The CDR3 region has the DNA TGTGCCAGCAGTCCTAGCGGGAGAACCCACAATGAGCAGTTCTTC.

The CDR3 spells CASSLGPSPEQYF. DNA of the CDR3: TGTGCCAGCAGCTTGGGTCCGTCCCCCGAGCAGTACTTC. This rearrangement joins TRBV5-5 to TRBJ2-7, with D hard to call. The CDR3 is 13 residues long. Germline lookup yields CDR1 SGHKS and CDR2 YYEKEE (reference sequence). V was trimmed by 0 bases and J by 6 bases, leaving 10 bases between them.

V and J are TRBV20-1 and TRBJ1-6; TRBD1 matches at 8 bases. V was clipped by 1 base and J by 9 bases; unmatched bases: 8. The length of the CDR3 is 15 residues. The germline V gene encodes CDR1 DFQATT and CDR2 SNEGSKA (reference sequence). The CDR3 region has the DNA TGCAGTGCTAGAGTAAGAGGACAGGGCATTTCACCCCTCCACTTT. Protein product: CSARVRGQGISPLHF.

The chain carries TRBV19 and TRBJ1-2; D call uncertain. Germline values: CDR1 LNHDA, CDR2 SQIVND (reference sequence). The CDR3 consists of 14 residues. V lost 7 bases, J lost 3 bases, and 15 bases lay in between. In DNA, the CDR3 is TGTGCCAGTATACGCCACAAGGAAGACTATGGCTACACCTTC. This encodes CASIRHKEDYGYTF.

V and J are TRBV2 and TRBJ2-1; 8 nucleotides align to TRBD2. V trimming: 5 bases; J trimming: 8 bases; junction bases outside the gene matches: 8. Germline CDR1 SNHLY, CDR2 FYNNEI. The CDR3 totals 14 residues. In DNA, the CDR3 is TGTGCCAGCAGTTACGGGAGGGCCCGCTATGAGCAGTTCTTC. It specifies CASSYGRARYEQFF.

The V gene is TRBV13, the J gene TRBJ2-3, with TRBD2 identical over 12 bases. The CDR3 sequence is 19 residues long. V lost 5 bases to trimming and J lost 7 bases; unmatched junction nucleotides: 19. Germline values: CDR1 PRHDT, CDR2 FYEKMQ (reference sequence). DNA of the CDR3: TGTGCCAGCAGCCCCCCCAGGGCTAGCGGGAGGGCCAGGCAACATACGCAGTATTTT. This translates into CASSPPRASGRARQHTQYF.

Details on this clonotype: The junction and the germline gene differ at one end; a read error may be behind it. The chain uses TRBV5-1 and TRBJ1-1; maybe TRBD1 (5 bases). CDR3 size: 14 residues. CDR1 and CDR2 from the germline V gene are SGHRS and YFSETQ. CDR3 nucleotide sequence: TGCGTCAGCAGCTTGGCGCGCGGGGGCACTGAAGCTTTCTTT. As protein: CVSSLARGGTEAFF.

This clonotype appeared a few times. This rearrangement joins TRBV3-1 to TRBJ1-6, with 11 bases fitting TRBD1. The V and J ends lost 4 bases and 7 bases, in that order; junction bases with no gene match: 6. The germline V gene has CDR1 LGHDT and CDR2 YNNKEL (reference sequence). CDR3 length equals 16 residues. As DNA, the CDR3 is TGTGCCAGCAGCCGAGGACAGGGGGCAATGAATTCACCCCTCCACTTT. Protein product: CASSRGQGAMNSPLHF.

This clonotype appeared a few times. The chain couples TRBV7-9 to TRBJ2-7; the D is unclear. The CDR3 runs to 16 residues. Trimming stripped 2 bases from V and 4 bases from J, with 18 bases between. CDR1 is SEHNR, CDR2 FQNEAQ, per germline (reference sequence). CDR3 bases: TGTGCCAGCAGCTTATTGGGTCAGGCCACTGGTTACGAGCAGTACTTC. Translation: CASSLLGQATGYEQYF.